This entry concerns a single TCR beta chain. There are 14 residues in the CDR3. Germline assignment: CDR1 SGHAT and CDR2 FQNNGV. V lost 6 bases to trimming and J lost 0 bases; unmatched junction nucleotides: 3. In the study's own analysis: Counts of nucleated cells, estimated from reference gene primer amplification, were obtained. This table comes from immunoSEQ multiplex PCR, and its TCRdb copy is limited to in-frame clones, with some not included. V, J and clone size are taken as reported in that table, and D and trimming were inferred from the DNA itself. This sample has 150,000 to 200,000 clones, with more than 85% found just once. These data originate in a study of blood T cell repertoires in COVID-19. For the study at large: Some COVID-19 samples were acute and others convalescent; all came from the United States, Italy and Spain. The cDNA or gDNA used as material had been derived from T cells, B-cell-depleted T cells, or PBMCs.

This clonotype was obtained from a woman aged 55-69 years with COVID-19, enrolled during active disease. The sample comprised peripheral blood. The rearrangement joins TRBV11-2 to TRBJ2-7; 9 nucleotides align to TRBD1. The CDR3 region is CASRPDRGSYEQYF. For the CDR3, the DNA is TGTGCCAGCAGGCCGGACAGGGGCTCCTACGAGCAGTACTTC. Variable domain in full (rest from reference TRBV11-2 and TRBJ2-7): EAGVAQSPRYKIIEKRQSVAFWCNPISGHATLYWYQQILGQGPKLLIQFQNNGVVDDSQLPKDRFSAERLKGVDSTLKIQPAKLEDSAVYLCASRPDRGSYEQYFGPGTRLTVT.